The clone carrying this T cell receptor (beta chain) was observed a single time. The data were taken from a study of blood T cell repertoires in COVID-19. Study-wide background: Material from acute and convalescent COVID-19 was sourced from the United States, Italy and Spain.

The CDR3 runs to 15 residues. The junction had 11 bases not matched to a gene; V was cut back by 6 bases and J by 6 bases. Germline lookup yields CDR1 SNHLY and CDR2 FYNNEI. Sequenced by immunoSEQ multiplex PCR; TCRdb stores in-frame clones only, minus some. The profile shows roughly 390,000 clones, around 85% of them singletons. The sample was peripheral blood. This chain uses TRBV2 with TRBJ1-1, with 9 positions matching TRBD1. The receptor was isolated from a woman younger than 35 with acute or convalescent COVID-19. CDR3 sequence (DNA): TGTGCCAGCAGACCCCCACAGGGGGCAATTTCTGAAGCTTTCTTT. Translation gives CASRPPQGAISEAFF.